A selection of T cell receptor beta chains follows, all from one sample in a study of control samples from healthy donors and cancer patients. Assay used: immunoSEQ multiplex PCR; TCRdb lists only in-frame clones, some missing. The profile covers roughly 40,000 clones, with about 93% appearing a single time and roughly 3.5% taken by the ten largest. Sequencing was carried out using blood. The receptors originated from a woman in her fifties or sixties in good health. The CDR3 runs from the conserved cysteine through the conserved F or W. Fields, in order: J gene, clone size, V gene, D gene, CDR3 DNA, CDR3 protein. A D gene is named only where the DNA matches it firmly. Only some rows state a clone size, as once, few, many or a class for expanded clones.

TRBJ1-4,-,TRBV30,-,TGTGCCTGGAGTGCAGGGTCAACTAATGAAAAACTGTTTTTT,CAWSAGSTNEKLFF
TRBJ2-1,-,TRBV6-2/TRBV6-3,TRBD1,TGTGCCAGCAGTGGGGGGACAGGTTACAATGAGCAGTTCTTC,CASSGGTGYNEQFF
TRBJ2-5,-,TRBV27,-,TGTGCCAGCAGTTTTCGGGGAGAGACCCAGTACTTC,CASSFRGETQYF
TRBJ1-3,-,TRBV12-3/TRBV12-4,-,TGTGCCAGCAGCCCCCAGGGCGGGTACACCATATATTTT,CASSPQGGYTIYF
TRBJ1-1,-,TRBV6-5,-,TGTGCCAGCAGAAAACGGGGGGCGGCAGGAGAGGCTTTCTTT,CASRKRGAAGEAFF
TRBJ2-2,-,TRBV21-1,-,TGTGCCAGCAGCAATAGGAAGGGGGAGCTGTTTTTT,CASSNRKGELFF
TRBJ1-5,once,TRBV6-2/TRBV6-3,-,TGTGCCAGCAGTTACGGGGATCAGCCCCAGCATTTT,CASSYGDQPQHF
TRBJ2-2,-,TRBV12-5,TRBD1,TGTGCTAGTGGCACCGGGACAGGGAACACCGGGGAGCTGTTTTTT,CASGTGTGNTGELFF
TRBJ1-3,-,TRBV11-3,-,TGTGCCAGCAGCTTCGGGTCGGGAAACACCATATATTTT,CASSFGSGNTIYF
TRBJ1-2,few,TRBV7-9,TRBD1,TGTGCCTTTTCGCTCCTCCTGACAGGGGGCGGTGGCTACACCTTC,CAFSLLLTGGGGYTF
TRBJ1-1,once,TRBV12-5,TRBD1,TGTGCTAGTGGTTTACACAGGGGGCGGACTGAAGCTTTCTTT,CASGLHRGRTEAFF
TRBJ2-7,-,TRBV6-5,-,TGTGCCAGCAGCTATTATCCCAGGTCGCTAGAGCAGTACTTC,CASSYYPRSLEQYF
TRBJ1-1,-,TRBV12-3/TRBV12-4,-,TGTGCCAGCAGTTTCGGGTCCGGGACCGAAGCTTTCTTT,CASSFGSGTEAFF
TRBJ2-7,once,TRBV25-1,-,TGTGCCAGCAGTGAATGGACGATAGCGAGGAGGGAGCAGTACTTC,CASSEWTIARREQYF
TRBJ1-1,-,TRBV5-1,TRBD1,TGCGCCAGCAGCGGGGGGACAGCTCTGAACACTGAAGCTTTCTTT,CASSGGTALNTEAFF
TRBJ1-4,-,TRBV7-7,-,TGTGCCAGCAGCTCGGGGGGCAGCCCTCATGAAAAACTGTTTTTT,CASSSGGSPHEKLFF
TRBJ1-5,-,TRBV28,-,TGTGCCAGCAGTTTGTGGGGTCTTCGGATAGGCAATCAGCCCCAGCATTTT,CASSLWGLRIGNQPQHF
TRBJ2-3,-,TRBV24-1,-,TGTGCCGCAGAGGGGGGGGGAGTGAATCCAGATACGCAGTATTTT,CAAEGGGVNPDTQYF
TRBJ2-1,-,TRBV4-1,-,TGCGCCAGCAGCCAAGGGGGATGGGGGGGCAGGGATGAGCAGTTCTTC,CASSQGGWGGRDEQFF
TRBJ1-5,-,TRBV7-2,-,TGTGCCAGCAGCCAACTACCCCGGGACTCGTATCAGCCCCAGCATTTT,CASSQLPRDSYQPQHF
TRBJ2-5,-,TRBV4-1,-,TGCGCCAGCAGCCAAGGCGACTCAGACCAAGAGACCCAGTACTTC,CASSQGDSDQETQYF
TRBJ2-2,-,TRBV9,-,TGTGCCAGCAGCCTCCCTCAAGGGACCGGGGAGCTGTTTTTT,CASSLPQGTGELFF
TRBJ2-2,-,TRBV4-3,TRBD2,TGCGCCAGCAGCTCTGGGACTAGCACCGGGGAGCTGTTTTTT,CASSSGTSTGELFF
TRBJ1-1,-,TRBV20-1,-,TGCAGTGCCTCATCGGAGGGTAAAGCTTTCTTT,CSASSEGKAFF
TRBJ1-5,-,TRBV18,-,TGTGCCAGCTCACCGGGCAATCAGCCCCAGCATTTT,CASSPGNQPQHF
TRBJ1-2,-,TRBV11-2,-,TGTGCCAGCAGCTCCACCGGACGCGATGGCTACACCTTC,CASSSTGRDGYTF
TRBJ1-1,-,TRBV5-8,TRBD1,TGTGCCAGCAGCTTGATCCCCGGTTCAGGACAGGGGAACACTGAAGCTTTCTTT,CASSLIPGSGQGNTEAFF
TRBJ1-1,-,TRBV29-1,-,TGCAGCGCAAGATACACTGAAGCTTTCTTT,CSARYTEAFF
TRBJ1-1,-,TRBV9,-,TGTGCCAGCAGCCCCCGGGCCCTGATGAACACTGAAGCTTTCTTT,CASSPRALMNTEAFF
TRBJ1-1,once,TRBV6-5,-,TGTGCCAGCATCGAGGCGTCGGCTTTCTTT,CASIEASAFF
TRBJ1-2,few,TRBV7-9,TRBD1,TGTGCCAGCAGCATCGACAGGGTCTATGGCTACACCTTC,CASSIDRVYGYTF
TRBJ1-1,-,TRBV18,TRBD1,TGTGCCAGCTCACAGGGACAGGGGGCAGTCAGGAACACTGAAGCTTTCTTT,CASSQGQGAVRNTEAFF
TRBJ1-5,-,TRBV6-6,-,TGTGCCAGCAGATACGGAATTTATAGCAATCAGCCCCAGCATTTT,CASRYGIYSNQPQHF
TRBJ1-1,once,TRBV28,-,TGTGCCAGCAGTTCCGCGGGGGAAGCTTTCTTT,CASSSAGEAFF
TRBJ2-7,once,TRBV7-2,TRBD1,TGTGCCAGCAGCATTCAAGGACAGGTTACCTACGAGCAGTACTTC,CASSIQGQVTYEQYF
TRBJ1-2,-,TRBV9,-,TGTGCCAGCAGCGTCAACAGGGAGGCGGGCTATGGCTACACCTTC,CASSVNREAGYGYTF
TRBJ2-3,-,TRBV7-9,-,TGTGCCAGCAGCTTAGTTGGGGGGCAAACAGATACGCAGTATTTT,CASSLVGGQTDTQYF
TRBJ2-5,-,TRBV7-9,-,TGTGCCAGCAGCCGGTGGACTGAGGAGACCCAGTACTTC,CASSRWTEETQYF
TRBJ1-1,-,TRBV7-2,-,TGTGCCAGCAGCTTACAGGAGCAGTCCGAAGCTTTCTTT,CASSLQEQSEAFF
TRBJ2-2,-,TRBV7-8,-,TGTGCCAGCAGCTTTCCTCCGGGGTCCCCGCGGTCGAACACCGGGGAGCTGTTTTTT,CASSFPPGSPRSNTGELFF
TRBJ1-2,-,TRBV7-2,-,TGTGCCAGCAGCCCGGACACCAACTATGGCTACACCTTC,CASSPDTNYGYTF
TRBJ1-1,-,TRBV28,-,TGTGCCAGCAGTTTTCGGGGGGCGCGTGCTTTCTTT,CASSFRGARAFF
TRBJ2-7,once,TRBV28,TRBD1,TGTGCCAGCACTCTCGGTGGGACAGGACACTACGAGCAGTACTTC,CASTLGGTGHYEQYF
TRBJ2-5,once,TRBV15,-,TGTGCCACGACTCTATTGACTGGGCATCTAGAGACCCAGTACTTC,CATTLLTGHLETQYF
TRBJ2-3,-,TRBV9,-,TGTGCCAGCAGCGTAGTCGGGGATGGCACAGATACGCAGTATTTT,CASSVVGDGTDTQYF
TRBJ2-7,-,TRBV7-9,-,TGTGCCAGCAGCTCATCGTCCGCCCGCGAGCAGTACTTC,CASSSSSAREQYF
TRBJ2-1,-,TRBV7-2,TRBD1,TGTGCCAGCAGCTTAGGACAGGGGGGAAACAAGCAGTTCTTC,CASSLGQGGNKQFF
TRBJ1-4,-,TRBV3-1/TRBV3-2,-,TGTGCCAGCAGCCAAGACCCCTCTCACAGGGCCCTTAATGAAAAACTGTTTTTT,CASSQDPSHRALNEKLFF